Ten or more counts support the clone carrying this T cell receptor beta chain. Its antigen is undetermined. TCRdb itself ran the 5' RACE reads through MiXCR, one entry per CDR3 protein. The sample consists of around 340,000 distinct CDR3 sequences, 15% to 20% of them appearing once. The record originates from a study of T-cell memory formation after mild COVID-19. Whole-study findings and limits: The appearance of some responding clones in pre-infection memory suggested that cross-reactive memory joined.

This CDR3 contains 12 residues. Between the trimmed V and J ends, which lost 5 bases and 7 bases, there was a span of 9 bases. The receptor comes from a young man who had mild COVID-19 (a few samples of this study predate the infection). Cell type and time point are not known. The chain carries TRBV12-3 or TRBV12-4 and TRBJ2-1; D gene uncertain. The sequenced sample consisted of PBMCs or a T cell subset sorted from them (not recorded which). The CDR3 reads CASSPSGNEQFF. The CDR3 DNA sequence: TGTGCCAGCAGTCCCTCCGGGAATGAGCAGTTCTTC.